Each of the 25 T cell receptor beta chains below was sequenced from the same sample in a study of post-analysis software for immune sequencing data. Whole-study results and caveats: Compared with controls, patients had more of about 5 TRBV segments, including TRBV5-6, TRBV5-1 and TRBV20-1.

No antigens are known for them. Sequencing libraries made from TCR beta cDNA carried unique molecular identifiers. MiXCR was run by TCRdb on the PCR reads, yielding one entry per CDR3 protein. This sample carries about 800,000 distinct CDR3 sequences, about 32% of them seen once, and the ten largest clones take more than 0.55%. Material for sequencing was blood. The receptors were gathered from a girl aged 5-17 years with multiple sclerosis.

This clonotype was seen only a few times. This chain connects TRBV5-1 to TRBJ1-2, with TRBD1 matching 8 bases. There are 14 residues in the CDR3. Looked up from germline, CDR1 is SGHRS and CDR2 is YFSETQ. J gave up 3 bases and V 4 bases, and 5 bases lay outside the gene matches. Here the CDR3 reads CASSILQGDYGYTF. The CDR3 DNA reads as TGCGCCAGCAGCATACTACAGGGGGACTATGGCTACACCTTC.

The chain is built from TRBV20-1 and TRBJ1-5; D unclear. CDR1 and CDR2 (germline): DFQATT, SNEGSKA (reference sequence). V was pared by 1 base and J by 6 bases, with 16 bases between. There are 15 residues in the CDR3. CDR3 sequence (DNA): TGCAGTGCTAGAGGACCAGGAATTCCCACTCAGCCCCAGCATTTT. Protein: CSARGPGIPTQPQHF.

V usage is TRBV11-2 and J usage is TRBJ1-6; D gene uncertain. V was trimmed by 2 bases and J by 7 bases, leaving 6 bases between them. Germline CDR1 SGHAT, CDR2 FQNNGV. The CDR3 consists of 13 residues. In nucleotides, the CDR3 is TGTGCCAGCAGCTTAACCTCGAATTCACCCCTCCACTTT. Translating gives CASSLTSNSPLHF.

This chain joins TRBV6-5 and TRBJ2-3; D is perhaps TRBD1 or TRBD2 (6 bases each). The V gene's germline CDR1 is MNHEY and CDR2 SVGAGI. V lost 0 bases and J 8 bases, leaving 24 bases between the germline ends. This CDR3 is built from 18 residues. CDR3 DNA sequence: TGTGCCAGCAGTTACTCACATCCGAACGGGGGCCATTTAGGTACGCAGTATTTT. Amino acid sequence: CASSYSHPNGGHLGTQYF.

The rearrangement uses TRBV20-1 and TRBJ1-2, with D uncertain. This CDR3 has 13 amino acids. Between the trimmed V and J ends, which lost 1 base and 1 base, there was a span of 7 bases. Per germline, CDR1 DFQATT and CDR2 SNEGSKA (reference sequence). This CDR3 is CSARVDNNYGYTF. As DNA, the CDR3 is TGCAGTGCTAGAGTTGACAATAACTATGGCTACACCTTC.

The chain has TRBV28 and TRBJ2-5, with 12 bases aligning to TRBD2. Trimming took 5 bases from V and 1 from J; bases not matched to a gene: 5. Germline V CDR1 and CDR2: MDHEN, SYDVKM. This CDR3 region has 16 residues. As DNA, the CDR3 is TGTGCCAGCAGTGCCGGACTAGCGGGGAGCCAAGAGACCCAGTACTTC. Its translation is CASSAGLAGSQETQYF.

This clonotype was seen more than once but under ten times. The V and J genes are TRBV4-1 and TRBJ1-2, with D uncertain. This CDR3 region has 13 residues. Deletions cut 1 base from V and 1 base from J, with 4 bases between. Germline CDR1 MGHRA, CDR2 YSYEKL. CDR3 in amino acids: CASSQALNYGYTF. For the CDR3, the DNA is TGCGCCAGCAGCCAAGCCCTTAACTATGGCTACACCTTC.

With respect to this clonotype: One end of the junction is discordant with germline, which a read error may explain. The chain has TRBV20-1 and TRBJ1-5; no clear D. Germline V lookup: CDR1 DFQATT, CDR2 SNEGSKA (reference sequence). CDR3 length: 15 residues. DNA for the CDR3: TGCAGTGTTAGAGATCCCTCTGAGAACAATCAGCCCCAGCATTTT. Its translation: CSVRDPSENNQPQHF.

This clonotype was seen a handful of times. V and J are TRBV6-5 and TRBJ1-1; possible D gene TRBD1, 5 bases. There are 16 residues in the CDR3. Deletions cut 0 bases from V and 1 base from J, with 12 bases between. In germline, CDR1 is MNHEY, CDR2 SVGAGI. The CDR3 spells CASSYSGQGQNTEAFF. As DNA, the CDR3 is TGTGCCAGCAGTTACTCGGGCCAGGGTCAGAACACTGAAGCTTTCTTT.

The CDR3 loop reads CSVHTSESYNEQFF. As DNA, the CDR3 is TGCAGCGTCCACACTAGCGAGAGCTACAATGAGCAGTTCTTC. V is TRBV29-1 and J is TRBJ2-1; 7 bases match TRBD2. CDR1 is SQVTM and CDR2 is ANQGSEA in the germline V gene. The CDR3 consists of 14 residues. The V segment lost 6 bases and the J segment 3 bases; nucleotides outside the gene matches: 8.

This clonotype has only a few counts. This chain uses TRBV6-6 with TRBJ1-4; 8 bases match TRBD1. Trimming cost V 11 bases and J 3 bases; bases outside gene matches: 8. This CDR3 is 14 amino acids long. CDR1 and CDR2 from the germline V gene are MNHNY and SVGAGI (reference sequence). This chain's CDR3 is CAGNDRGANEKLFF. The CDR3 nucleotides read TGTGCCGGAAACGACAGGGGCGCTAATGAAAAACTGTTTTTT.

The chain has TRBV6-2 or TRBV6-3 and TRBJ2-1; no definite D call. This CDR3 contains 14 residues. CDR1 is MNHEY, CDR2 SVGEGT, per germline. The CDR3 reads CAIRRPAGYNEQFF. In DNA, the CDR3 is TGTGCTATTCGCCGACCAGCAGGCTACAATGAGCAGTTCTTC.

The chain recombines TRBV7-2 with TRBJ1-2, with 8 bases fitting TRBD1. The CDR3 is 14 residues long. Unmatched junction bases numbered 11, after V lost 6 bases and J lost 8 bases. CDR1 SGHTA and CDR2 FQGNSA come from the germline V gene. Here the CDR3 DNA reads TGTGCCAGCAGACCGGACAGGGCCGCCCGCGGCTACACCTTC. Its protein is CASRPDRAARGYTF. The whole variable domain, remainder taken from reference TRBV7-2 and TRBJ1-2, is GAGVSQSPSNKVTEKGKDVELRCDPISGHTALYWYRQSLGQGLEFLIYFQGNSAPDKSGLPSDRFSAERTGGSVSTLTIQRTQQEDSAVYLCASRPDRAARGYTFGSGTRLTVV.

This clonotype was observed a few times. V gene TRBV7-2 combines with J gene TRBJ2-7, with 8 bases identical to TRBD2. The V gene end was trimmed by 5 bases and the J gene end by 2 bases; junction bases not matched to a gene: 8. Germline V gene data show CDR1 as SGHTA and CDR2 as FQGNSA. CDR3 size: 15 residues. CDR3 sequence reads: CASSPVAGTTYEQYF. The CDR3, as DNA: TGTGCCAGCAGCCCGGTAGCGGGAACCACCTACGAGCAGTACTTC. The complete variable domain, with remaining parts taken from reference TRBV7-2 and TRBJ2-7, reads GAGVSQSPSNKVTEKGKDVELRCDPISGHTALYWYRQSLGQGLEFLIYFQGNSAPDKSGLPSDRFSAERTGGSVSTLTIQRTQQEDSAVYLCASSPVAGTTYEQYFGPGTRLTVT.

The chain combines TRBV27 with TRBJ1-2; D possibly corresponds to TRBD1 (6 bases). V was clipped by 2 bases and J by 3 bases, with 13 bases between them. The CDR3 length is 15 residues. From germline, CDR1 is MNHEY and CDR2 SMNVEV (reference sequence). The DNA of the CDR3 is TGTGCCAGCAGTTTAGTCGGCAGGGGTGACTATGGCTACACCTTC. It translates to CASSLVGRGDYGYTF.

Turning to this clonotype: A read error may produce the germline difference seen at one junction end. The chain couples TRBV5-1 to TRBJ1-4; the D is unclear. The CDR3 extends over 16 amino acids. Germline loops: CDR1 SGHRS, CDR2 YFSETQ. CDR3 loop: CASSPDGGATNEKRFF. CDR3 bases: TGCGCCAGCAGCCCGGACGGTGGTGCAACTAATGAAAAACGGTTTTTT.

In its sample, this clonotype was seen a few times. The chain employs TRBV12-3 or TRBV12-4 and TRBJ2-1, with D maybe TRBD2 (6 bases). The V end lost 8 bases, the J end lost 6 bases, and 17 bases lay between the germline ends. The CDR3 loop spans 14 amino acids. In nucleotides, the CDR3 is TGTGCCAGCCTCCCGGGAGATTTATTCAATGAGCAGTTCTTC. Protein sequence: CASLPGDLFNEQFF.

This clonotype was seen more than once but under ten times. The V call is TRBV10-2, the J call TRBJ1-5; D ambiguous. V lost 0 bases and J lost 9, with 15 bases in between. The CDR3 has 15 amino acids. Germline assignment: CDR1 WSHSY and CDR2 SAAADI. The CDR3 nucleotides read TGCGCCAGCAGTGAGTCGATGGGAGGTTCGCGGCCCCAGCATTTT. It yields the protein CASSESMGGSRPQHF.

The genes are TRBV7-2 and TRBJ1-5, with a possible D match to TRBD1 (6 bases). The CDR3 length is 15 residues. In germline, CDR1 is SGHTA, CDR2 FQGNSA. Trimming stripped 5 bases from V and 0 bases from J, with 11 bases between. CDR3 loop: CASSRTADSNQPQHF. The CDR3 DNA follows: TGTGCCAGCAGCAGGACAGCCGATAGCAATCAGCCCCAGCATTTT.

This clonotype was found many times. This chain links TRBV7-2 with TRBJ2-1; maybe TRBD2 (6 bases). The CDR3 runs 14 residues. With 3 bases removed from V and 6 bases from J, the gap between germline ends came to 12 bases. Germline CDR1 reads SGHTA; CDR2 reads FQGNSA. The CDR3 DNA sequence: TGTGCCAGCAGCTTGGCCCGGGGAGGCAATGAGCAGTTCTTC. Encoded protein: CASSLARGGNEQFF.

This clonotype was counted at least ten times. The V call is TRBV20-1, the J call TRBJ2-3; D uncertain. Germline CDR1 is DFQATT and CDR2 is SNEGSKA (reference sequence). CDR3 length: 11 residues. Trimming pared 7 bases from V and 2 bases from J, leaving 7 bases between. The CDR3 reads CSGDLTDTQYF. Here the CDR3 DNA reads TGCAGTGGCGACCTCACAGATACGCAGTATTTT.

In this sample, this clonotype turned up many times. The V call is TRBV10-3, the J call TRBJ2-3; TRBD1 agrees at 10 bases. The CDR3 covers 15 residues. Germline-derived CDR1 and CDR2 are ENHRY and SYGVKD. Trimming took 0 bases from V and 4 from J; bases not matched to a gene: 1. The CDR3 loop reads CAISESDRGPDTQYF. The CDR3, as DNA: TGTGCCATCAGTGAGTCAGACAGGGGGCCAGATACGCAGTATTTT.

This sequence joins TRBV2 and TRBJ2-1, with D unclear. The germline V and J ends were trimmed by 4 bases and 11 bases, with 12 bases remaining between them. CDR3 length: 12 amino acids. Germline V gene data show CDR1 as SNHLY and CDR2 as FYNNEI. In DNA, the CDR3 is TGTGCCAGCAGTGTTAGGGCAACGCAGCAGTTCTTC. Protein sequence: CASSVRATQQFF.

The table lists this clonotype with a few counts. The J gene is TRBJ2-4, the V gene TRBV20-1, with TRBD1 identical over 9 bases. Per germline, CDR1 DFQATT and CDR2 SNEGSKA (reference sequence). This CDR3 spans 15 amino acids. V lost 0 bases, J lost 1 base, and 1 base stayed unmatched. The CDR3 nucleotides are TGCAGTGCTAGAGACGGACAGGGGGCCAAAAACATTCAGTACTTC. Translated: CSARDGQGAKNIQYF.

CDR3 nucleotide sequence: TGTGCCAGCAGTTACGTCAGAGGATCGGCGACCCAGTACTTC. This sequence encodes CASSYVRGSATQYF. This sequence joins TRBV6-2 or TRBV6-3 and TRBJ2-5; D unclear. Trimming took 2 bases from V and 7 from J, leaving 14 bases between them. Germline CDR1 reads MNHEY; CDR2 reads SVGEGT. The CDR3 extends over 14 amino acids.